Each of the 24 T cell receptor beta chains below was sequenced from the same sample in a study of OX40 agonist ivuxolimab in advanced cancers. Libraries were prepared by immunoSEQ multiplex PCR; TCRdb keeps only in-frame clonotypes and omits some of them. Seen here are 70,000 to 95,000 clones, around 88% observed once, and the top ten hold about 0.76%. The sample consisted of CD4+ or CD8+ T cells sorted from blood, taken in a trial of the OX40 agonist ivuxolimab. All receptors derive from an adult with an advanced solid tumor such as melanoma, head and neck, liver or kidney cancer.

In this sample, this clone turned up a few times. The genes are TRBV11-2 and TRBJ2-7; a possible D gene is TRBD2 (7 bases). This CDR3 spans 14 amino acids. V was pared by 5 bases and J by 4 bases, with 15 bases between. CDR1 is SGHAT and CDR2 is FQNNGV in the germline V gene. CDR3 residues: CASSDSRGGYEQYF. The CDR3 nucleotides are TGTGCCAGCAGCGACTCAAGGGGGGGGTACGAGCAGTACTTC.

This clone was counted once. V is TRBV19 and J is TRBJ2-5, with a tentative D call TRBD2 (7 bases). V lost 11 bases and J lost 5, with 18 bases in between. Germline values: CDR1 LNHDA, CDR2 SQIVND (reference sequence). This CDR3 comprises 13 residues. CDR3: CASSRGARETQYF. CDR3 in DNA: TGTGCCTCAAGCCGGGGGGCCCGGGAGACCCAGTACTTC.

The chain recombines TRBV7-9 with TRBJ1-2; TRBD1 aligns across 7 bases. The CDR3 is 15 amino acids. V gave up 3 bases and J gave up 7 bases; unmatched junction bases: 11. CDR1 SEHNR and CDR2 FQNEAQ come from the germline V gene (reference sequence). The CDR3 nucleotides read TGTGCCAGCAGCTTGGACAGGTCTCTTGTGCGTGGCTACACCTTC. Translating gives CASSLDRSLVRGYTF.

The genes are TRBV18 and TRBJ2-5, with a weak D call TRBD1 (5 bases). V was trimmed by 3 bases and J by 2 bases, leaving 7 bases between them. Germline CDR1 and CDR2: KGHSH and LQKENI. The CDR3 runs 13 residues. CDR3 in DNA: TGTGCCAGCTCACCGTACAGGCAAGAGACCCAGTACTTC. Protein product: CASSPYRQETQYF.

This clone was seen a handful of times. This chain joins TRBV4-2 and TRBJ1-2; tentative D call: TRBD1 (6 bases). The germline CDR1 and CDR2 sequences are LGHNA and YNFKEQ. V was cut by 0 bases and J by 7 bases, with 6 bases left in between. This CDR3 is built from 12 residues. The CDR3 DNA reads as TGTGCCAGCAGCCAAGACAGGGGTGGCTACACCTTC. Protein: CASSQDRGGYTF.

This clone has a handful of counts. CDR3 bases: TGTGCCAGCAGCTTAGATAGGGGCGGTCGCGCGGGAGGCCGGGACGAGCAGTACTTC. Residues: CASSLDRGGRAGGRDEQYF. The chain carries TRBV11-2 and TRBJ2-7; 8 bases align to TRBD2. There are 19 residues in the CDR3. The ends lost 0 bases at V and 5 bases at J; junction bases unmatched: 18. Germline V gene lookup returns CDR1 SGHAT and CDR2 FQNNGV.

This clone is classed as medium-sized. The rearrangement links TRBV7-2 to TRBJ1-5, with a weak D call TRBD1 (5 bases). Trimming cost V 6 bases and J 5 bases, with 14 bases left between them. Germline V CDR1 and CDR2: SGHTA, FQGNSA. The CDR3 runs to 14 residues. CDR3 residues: CASRAYGGDQPQHF. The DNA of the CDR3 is TGTGCCAGCAGGGCGTATGGGGGGGATCAGCCCCAGCATTTT. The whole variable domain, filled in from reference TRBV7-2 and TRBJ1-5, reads GAGVSQSPSNKVTEKGKDVELRCDPISGHTALYWYRQSLGQGLEFLIYFQGNSAPDKSGLPSDRFSAERTGGSVSTLTIQRTQQEDSAVYLCASRAYGGDQPQHFGDGTRLSIL.

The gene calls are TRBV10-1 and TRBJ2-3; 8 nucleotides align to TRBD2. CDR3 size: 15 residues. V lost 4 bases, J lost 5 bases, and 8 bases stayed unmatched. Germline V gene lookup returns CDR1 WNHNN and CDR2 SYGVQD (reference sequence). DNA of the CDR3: TGCGCCAGCAGTGCCCGCAGCGGGAGAGGAGATACGCAGTATTTT. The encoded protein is CASSARSGRGDTQYF.

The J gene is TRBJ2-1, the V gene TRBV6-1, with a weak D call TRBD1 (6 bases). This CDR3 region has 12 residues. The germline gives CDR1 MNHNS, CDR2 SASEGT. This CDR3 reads CGSGHIFRGQFF. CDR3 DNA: TGTGGGTCGGGACATATTTTTAGGGGCCAGTTCTTC.

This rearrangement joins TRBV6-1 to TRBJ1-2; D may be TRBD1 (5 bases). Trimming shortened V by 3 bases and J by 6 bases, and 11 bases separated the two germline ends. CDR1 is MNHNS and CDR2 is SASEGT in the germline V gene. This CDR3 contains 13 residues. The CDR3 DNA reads TGTGCCAGCAGTGACGGGCGAGGGGATGGCTACACCTTC. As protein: CASSDGRGDGYTF.

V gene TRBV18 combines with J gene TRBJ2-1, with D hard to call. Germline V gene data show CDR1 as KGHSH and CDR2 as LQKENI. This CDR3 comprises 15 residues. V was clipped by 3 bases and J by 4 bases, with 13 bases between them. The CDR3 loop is CASSPPQRDYNEQFF. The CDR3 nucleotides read TGTGCCAGCTCACCCCCGCAGCGCGATTACAATGAGCAGTTCTTC.

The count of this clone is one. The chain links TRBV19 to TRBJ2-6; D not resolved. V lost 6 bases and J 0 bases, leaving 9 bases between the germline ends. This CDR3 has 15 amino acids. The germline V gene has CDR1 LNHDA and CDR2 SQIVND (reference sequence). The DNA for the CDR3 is TGTGCCAGTAGCCGACACAACTCTGGGGCCAACGTCCTGACTTTC. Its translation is CASSRHNSGANVLTF.

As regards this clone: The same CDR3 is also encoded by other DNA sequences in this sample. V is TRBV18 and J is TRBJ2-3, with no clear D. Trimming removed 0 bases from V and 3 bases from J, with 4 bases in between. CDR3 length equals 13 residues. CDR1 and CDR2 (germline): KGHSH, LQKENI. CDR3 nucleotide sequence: TGTGCCAGCTCACCACCAGGAACAGATACGCAGTATTTT. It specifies CASSPPGTDTQYF.

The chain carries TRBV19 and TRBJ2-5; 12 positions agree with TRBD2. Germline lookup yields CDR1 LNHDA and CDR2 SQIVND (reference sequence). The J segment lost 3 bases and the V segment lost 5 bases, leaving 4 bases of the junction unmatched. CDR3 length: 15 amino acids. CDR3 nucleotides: TGTGCCAGTAGTCCTTGGACTAGCGGGGAAGAGACCCAGTACTTC. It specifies CASSPWTSGEETQYF.

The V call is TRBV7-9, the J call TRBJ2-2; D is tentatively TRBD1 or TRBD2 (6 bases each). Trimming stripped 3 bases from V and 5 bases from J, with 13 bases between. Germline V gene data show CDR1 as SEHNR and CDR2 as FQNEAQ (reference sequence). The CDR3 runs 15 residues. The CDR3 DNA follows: TGTGCCAGCAGCTTCTTGGGGGGCCAAACCGGGGAGCTGTTTTTT. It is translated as CASSFLGGQTGELFF.

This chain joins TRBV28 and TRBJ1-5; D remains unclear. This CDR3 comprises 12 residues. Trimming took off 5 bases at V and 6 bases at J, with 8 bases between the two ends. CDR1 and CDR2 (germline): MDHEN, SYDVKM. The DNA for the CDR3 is TGTGCCAGCAGTCCCCAGATTCAGCCCCAGCATTTT. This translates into CASSPQIQPQHF.

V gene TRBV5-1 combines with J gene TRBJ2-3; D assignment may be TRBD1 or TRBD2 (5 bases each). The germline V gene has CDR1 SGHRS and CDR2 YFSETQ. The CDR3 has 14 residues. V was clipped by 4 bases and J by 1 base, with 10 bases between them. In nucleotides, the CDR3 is TGCGCCAGCAGCGAAAGGGGAGGCACAGATACGCAGTATTTT. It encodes CASSERGGTDTQYF.

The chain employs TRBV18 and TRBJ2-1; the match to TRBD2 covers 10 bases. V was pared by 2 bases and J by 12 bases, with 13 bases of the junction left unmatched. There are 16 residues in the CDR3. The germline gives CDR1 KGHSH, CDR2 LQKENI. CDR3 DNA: TGTGCCAGCTCACCATATGATAGCGGGGGGTCGGGATCGCAGTTCTTC. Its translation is CASSPYDSGGSGSQFF.

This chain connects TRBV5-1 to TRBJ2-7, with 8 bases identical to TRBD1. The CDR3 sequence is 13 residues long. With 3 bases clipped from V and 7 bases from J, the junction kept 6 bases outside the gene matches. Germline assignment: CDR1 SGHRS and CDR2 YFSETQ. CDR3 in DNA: TGCGCCAGCAGCTCCGGACAGGGAGGTGAGCAGTACTTC. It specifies CASSSGQGGEQYF.

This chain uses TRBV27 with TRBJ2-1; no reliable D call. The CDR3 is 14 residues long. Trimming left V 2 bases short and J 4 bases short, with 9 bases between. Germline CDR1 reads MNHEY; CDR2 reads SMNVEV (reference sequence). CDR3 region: CASSLQQVYNEQFF. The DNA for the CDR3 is TGTGCCAGCAGTTTACAGCAGGTATACAATGAGCAGTTCTTC.

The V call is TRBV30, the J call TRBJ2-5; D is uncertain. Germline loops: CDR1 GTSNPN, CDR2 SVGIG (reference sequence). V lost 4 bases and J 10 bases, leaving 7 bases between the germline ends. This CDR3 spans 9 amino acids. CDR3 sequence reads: CAWIVIQYF. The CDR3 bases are TGTGCCTGGATAGTGATCCAGTACTTC. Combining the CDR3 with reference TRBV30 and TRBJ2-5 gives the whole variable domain SQTIHQWPATLVQPVGSPLSLECTVEGTSNPNLYWYRQAAGRGLQLLFYSVGIGQISSEVPQNLSASRPQDRQFILSSKKLLLSDSGFYLCAWIVIQYFGPGTRLLVL.

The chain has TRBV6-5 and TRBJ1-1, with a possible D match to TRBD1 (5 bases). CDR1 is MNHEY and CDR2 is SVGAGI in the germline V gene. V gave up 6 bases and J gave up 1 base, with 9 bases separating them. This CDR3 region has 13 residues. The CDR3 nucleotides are TGTGCCAGCAGGATCACAGGGAACACTGAAGCTTTCTTT. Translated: CASRITGNTEAFF.

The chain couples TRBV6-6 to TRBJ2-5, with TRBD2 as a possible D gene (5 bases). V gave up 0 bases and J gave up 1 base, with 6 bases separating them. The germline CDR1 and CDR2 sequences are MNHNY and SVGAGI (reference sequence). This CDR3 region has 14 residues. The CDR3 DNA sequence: TGTGCCAGCAGTTACTCTAGCGCCCAAGAGACCCAGTACTTC. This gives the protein CASSYSSAQETQYF.

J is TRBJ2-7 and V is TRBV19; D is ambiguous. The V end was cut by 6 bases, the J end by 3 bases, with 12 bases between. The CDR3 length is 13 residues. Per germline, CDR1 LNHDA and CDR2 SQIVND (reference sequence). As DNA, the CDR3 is TGTGCCAGTAGAGGTACCCCCAACTACGAGCAGTACTTC. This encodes CASRGTPNYEQYF.